This TCR beta chain came from a study of blood T cells in healthy people across ages. In this sample, this clonotype turned up a few times. In each sample, at least 6.5 million PBMCs were isolated. The V gene's germline CDR1 is KGHDR and CDR2 SFDVKD. The CDR3 runs to 11 residues. V was trimmed by 9 bases and J by 4 bases, leaving 8 bases between them. A second PCR, run for about 6 to 11 cycles, used a sample-barcoded 5' primer plus a J-beta primer mix. TCRdb re-derived calls from the 5' RACE reads in MiXCR, one entry per CDR3 protein. This sample has 780,000 or so distinct CDR3 sequences, with approximately 60% found just once.

The sample comprised blood. The sequence was obtained from a man aged 40-49 years in good health. The chain recombines TRBV24-1 with TRBJ2-5, with D possibly matching TRBD2 (6 bases). CDR3 DNA: TGTGCCACCGGGCGGGGAGAGACCCAGTACTTC. Translation: CATGRGETQYF.